This T cell receptor (beta chain) came from a study of Graves' ophthalmopathy and Graves' hyperthyroidism. Clinicians made diagnoses from clinical symptoms, serum thyroxine, TRAb, thyroid ultrasound and orbital computed tomography. The germline V gene has CDR1 SGHKS and CDR2 YYEKEE (reference sequence). The CDR3 runs 13 residues. V lost 5 bases to trimming and J lost 1 base, with 9 bases between them. Comments on this clonotype: Antigen: not known.

The sequenced template was RNA, covering the TCR beta CDR3 region. Scientists carried out first-round RT-PCR using HTBI primers and then a second-round multiplex PCR. A single record per CDR3 protein comes from TCRdb applying MiXCR to the multiplex PCR reads. This sample has 200,000 to 300,000 distinct CDR3 sequences; around 45% occur once, and the top ten carry about half. Study-level points and caveats: Blood samples also showed most expanded thyroid clonotypes exceeding 0.001 frequency.

Sequenced material: peripheral blood. J is TRBJ1-1 and V is TRBV5-5, with D unclear. This TCR was recovered from an adult man with Graves' ophthalmopathy. The CDR3 spells CASSSDQNTEAFF. CDR3 nucleotides: TGTGCCAGCAGTTCGGACCAGAACACTGAAGCTTTCTTT.